Given below is one T cell receptor (beta chain) in context. What it recognizes is unknown. TCRdb keeps only in-frame clones here, not all; method: immunoSEQ multiplex PCR. Of 25,000 to 35,000 clones in the sample, roughly 67% are singletons; the top ten hold nearly 9%. The sample originates from a study of vaccination effects on CD4 cells after COVID-19. With the ViraFEST assay, the study expanded antigen-specific CD4+ T cells using viral peptide pools, then sequenced them. Following a roughly eleven-day culture, CD4+ T cells were purified. Of the BNT162b2 and mRNA-1273 vaccines, participants received two doses of one or the other. They grew approximately 2.1 million PBMC in each well, adding 7.5 to 10 IU/ml IL-2 and 10 ug/ml peptides. Study-level results: Marked clonal contraction of both clone types appeared late after vaccination. Only 1 of 255 vaccine-induced clones from healthy vaccinees cross-reacted with common cold coronaviruses.

With 7 bases clipped from V and 1 base from J, the junction kept 17 bases outside the gene matches. Per germline, CDR1 SEHNR and CDR2 FQNEAQ (reference sequence). The CDR3 has 19 amino acids. The clonotype originates from a human donor who received a COVID-19 vaccine. Sequenced here: CD4+ T cells from PBMCs cultured with SARS-CoV-2 spike peptides, sampled after COVID-19 vaccination. The genes are TRBV7-9 and TRBJ2-3, with TRBD2 matching over 10 bases. The CDR3 here is CASIPGLAGDHYGTDTQYF. In nucleotides, the CDR3 is TGTGCCAGCATCCCCGGGCTAGCGGGAGACCACTACGGCACAGATACGCAGTATTTT.